The source of this T cell receptor (beta chain) is a study of blood T cell repertoires in COVID-19. Background on the study: There were acute and convalescent COVID-19 samples, and they came from the United States, Italy and Spain.

V gave up 2 bases and J gave up 2 bases; unmatched junction bases: 4. This CDR3 has 15 residues. The V gene's germline CDR1 is KGHSH and CDR2 LQKENI. In the authors' workflow: The assay estimated nucleated cells by amplifying reference gene primers. Sequencing was performed with immunoSEQ multiplex PCR; in TCRdb, only in-frame clones are kept and a portion is missing. From that table come the V and J calls and clone size; the DNA was used to work out D and trimming. The table includes 75,000 to 85,000 clones, 82% detected once. The receptor comes from a human donor in a cohort sampled during active COVID-19. The sequenced sample was peripheral blood. The chain carries TRBV18 and TRBJ2-3, with 7 positions matching TRBD1. CDR3 bases: TGTGCCAGCTCACCAAGGGACAGATACACAGATACGCAGTATTTT. Translating gives CASSPRDRYTDTQYF.